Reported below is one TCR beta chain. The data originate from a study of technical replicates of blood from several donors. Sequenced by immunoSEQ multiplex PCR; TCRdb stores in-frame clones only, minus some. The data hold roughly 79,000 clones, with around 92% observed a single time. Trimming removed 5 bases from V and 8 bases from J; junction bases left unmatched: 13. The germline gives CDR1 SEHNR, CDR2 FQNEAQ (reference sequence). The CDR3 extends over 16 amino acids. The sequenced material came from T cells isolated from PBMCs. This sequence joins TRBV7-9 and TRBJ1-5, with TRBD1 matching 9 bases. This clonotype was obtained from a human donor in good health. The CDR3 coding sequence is TGTGCCAGCAGCCCTATGGGGGACAGGGTCCGGGAGCCCCAGCATTTT. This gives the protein CASSPMGDRVREPQHF.